The present TCR beta chain was sequenced within a study of T cell responses to AZD1222 COVID-19 vaccine. With regard to this clone: Its antigen is undetermined.

Clones were sequenced by immunoSEQ multiplex PCR, and TCRdb holds only the in-frame ones, with some missing. Of under 95,000 clones in the sample, roughly 90% were seen once. Germline V gene lookup returns CDR1 MNHNS and CDR2 SASEGT. V lost 2 bases, J lost 5 bases, and 10 bases lay in between. The CDR3 loop spans 14 amino acids. Study-wide results and limits: The number of AZD1222 recipients seropositive at baseline was only 5 to 7. With dominance at 160-218 and 743-854, vaccine-associated CD4 TCRs spanned spike.

The chain links TRBV6-1 to TRBJ1-5; D may be TRBD1 (5 bases). Sequencing was performed on peripheral blood, taken on day 0 of AZD1222 vaccination. The source of this sequence is an adult in good health. CDR3 loop: CASSEQGPHQPQHF. Here the CDR3 DNA reads TGTGCCAGCAGTGAACAGGGTCCCCATCAGCCCCAGCATTTT.